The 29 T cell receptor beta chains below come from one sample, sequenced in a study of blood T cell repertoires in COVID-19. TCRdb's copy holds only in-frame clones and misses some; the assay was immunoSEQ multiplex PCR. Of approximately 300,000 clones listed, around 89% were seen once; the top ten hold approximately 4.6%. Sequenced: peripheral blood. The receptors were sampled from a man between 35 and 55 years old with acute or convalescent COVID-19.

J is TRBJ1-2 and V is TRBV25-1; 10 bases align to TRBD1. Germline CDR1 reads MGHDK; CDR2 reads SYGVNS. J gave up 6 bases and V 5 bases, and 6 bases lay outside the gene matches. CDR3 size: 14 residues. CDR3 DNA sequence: TGTGCCAGCAGTTGGGGGACAGGGGCGAATGGCTACACCTTC. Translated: CASSWGTGANGYTF.

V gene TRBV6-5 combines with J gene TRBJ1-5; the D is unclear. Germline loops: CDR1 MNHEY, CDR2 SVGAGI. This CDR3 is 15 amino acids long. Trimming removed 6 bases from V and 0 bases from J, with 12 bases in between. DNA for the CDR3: TGTGCCAGCAGACCCCAGGTTCATAGCAATCAGCCCCAGCATTTT. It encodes CASRPQVHSNQPQHF.

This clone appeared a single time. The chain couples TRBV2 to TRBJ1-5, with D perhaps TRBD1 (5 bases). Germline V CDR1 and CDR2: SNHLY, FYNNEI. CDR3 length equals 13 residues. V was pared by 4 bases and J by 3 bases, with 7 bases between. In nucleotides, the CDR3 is TGTGCCAGCAGTGGACAGTTCAATCAGCCCCAGCATTTT. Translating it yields CASSGQFNQPQHF. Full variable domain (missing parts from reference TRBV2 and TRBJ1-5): EPEVTQTPSHQVTQMGQEVILRCVPISNHLYFYWYRQILGQKVEFLVSFYNNEISEKSEIFDDQFSVERPDGSNFTLKIRSTKLEDSAMYFCASSGQFNQPQHFGDGTRLSIL.

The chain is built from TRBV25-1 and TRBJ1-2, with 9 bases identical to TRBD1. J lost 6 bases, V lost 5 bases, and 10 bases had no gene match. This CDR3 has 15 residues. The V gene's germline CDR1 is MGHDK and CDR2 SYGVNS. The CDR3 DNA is TGTGCCAGCAGTTATAGGACAGGGGACCTCGATGGCTACACCTTC. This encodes CASSYRTGDLDGYTF.

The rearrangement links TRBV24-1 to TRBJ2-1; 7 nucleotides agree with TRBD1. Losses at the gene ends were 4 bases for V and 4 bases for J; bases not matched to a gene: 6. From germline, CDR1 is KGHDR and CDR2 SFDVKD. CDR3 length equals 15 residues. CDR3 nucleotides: TGTGCCACCAGTGACAGGGACAGACCGTACAATGAGCAGTTCTTC. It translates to CATSDRDRPYNEQFF.

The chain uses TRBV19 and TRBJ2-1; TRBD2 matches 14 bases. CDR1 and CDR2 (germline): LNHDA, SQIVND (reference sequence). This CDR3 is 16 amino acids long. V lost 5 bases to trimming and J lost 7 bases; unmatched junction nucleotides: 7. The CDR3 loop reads CASSDRLAGGRNEQFF. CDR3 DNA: TGTGCCAGTAGTGATCGACTAGCGGGGGGGCGGAATGAGCAGTTCTTC. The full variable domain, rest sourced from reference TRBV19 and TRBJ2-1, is DGGITQSPKYLFRKEGQNVTLSCEQNLNHDAMYWYRQDPGQGLRLIYYSQIVNDFQKGDIAEGYSVSREKKESFPLTVTSAQKNPTAFYLCASSDRLAGGRNEQFFGPGTRLTVL.

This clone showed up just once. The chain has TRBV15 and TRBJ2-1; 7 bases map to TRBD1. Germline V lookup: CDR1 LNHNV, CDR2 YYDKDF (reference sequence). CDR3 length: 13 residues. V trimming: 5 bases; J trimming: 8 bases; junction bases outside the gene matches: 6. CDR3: CATSGQEMDEQFF. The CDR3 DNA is TGTGCCACCAGCGGACAGGAGATGGATGAGCAGTTCTTC.

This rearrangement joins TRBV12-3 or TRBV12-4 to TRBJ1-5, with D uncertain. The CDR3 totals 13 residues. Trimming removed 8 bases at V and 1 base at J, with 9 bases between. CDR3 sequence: CASAGGSNQPQHF. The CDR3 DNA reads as TGTGCCAGCGCCGGAGGGAGCAATCAGCCCCAGCATTTT.

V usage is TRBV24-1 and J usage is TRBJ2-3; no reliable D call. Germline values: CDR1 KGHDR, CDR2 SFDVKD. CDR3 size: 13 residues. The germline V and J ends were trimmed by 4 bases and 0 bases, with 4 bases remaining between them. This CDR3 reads CATSDSSTDTQYF. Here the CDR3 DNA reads TGTGCCACCAGTGACTCGAGCACAGATACGCAGTATTTT.

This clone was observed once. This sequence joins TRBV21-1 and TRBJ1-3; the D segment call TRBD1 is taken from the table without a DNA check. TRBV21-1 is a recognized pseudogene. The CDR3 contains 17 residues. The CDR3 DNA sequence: TGTGCCAGCACCCCAGGGGAGCTAAAGGAGAATGGAAACACCATATATTTT. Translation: CASTPGELKENGNTIYF.

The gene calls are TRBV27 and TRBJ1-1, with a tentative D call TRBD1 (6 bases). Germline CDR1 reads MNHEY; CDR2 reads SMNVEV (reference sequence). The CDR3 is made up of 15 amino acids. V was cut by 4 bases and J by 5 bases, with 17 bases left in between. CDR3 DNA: TGTGCCAGCAGTTATGGGGGCTCCCGGGTTACTGAAGCTTTCTTT. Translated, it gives CASSYGGSRVTEAFF.

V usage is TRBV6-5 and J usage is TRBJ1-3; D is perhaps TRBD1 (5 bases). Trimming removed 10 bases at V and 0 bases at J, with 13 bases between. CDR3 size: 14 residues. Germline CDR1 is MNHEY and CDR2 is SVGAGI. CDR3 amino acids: CATRQIYSGNTIYF. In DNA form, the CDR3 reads TGTGCCACCCGACAGATTTACTCTGGAAACACCATATATTTT.

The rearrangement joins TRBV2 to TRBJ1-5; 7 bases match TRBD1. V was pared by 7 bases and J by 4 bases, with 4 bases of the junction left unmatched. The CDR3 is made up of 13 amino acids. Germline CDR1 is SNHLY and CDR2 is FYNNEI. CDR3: CASKIQGNQPQHF. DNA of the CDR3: TGTGCCAGCAAAATACAGGGGAATCAGCCCCAGCATTTT.

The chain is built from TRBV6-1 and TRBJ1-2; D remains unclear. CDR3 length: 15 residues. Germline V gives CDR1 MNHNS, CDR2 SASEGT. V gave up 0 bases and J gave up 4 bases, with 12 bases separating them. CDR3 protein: CASSEATTTFYGYTF. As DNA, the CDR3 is TGTGCCAGCAGTGAAGCTACTACTACTTTCTATGGCTACACCTTC.

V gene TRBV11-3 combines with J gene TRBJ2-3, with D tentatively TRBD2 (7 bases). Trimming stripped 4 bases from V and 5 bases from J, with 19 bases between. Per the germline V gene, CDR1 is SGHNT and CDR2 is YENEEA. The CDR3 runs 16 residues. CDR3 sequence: CASSSPVGGQRDTQYF. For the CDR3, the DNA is TGTGCCAGCAGCTCCCCGGTCGGGGGGCAAAGAGATACGCAGTATTTT.

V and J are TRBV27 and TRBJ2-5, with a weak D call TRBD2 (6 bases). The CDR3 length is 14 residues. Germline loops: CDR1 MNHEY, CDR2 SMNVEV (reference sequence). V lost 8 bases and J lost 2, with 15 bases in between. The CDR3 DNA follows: TGTGCCAGCCGGAAGGGACTGGTACAAGAGACCCAGTACTTC. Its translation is CASRKGLVQETQYF.

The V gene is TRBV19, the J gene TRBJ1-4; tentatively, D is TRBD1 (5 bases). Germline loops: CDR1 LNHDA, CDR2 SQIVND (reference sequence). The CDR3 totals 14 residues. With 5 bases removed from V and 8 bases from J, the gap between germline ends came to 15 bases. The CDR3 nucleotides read TGTGCCAGTAGTGGGGACGGGGAGGAGGAAAAACTGTTTTTT. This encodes CASSGDGEEEKLFF. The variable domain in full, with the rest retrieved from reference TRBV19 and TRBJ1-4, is DGGITQSPKYLFRKEGQNVTLSCEQNLNHDAMYWYRQDPGQGLRLIYYSQIVNDFQKGDIAEGYSVSREKKESFPLTVTSAQKNPTAFYLCASSGDGEEEKLFFGSGTQLSVL.

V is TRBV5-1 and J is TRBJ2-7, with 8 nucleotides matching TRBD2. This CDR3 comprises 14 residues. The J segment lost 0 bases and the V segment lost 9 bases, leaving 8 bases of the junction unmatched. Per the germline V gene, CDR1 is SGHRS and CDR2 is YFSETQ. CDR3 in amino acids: CATRGGDSSYEQYF. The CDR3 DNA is TGCGCCACCCGGGGGGGGGATAGCTCCTACGAGCAGTACTTC.

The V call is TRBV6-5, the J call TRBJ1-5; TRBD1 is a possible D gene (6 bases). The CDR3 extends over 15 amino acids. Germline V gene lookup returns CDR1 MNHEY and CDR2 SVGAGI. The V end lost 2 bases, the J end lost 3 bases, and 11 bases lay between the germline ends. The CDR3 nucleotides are TGTGCCAGCAGTTACAACAGGGCCTCCAATCAGCCCCAGCATTTT. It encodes CASSYNRASNQPQHF.

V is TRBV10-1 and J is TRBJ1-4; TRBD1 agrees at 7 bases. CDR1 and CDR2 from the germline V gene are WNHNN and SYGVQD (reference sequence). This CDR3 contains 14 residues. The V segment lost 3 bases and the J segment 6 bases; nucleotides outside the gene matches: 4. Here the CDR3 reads CASSDPGTDEKLFF. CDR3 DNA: TGCGCCAGCAGTGACCCCGGGACAGATGAAAAACTGTTTTTT.

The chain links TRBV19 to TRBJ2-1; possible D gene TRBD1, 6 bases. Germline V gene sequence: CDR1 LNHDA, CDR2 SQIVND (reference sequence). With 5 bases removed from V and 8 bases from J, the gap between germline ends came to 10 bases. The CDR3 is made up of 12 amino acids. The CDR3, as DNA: TGTGCCAGTAGTTCCGAGGGGGATGAGCAGTTCTTC. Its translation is CASSSEGDEQFF.

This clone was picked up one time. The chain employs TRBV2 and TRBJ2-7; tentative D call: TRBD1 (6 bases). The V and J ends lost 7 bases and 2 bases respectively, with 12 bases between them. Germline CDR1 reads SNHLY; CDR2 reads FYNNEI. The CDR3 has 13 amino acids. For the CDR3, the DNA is TGTGCCAGCATGACGACAGGAACCTACGAGCAGTACTTC. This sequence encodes CASMTTGTYEQYF.

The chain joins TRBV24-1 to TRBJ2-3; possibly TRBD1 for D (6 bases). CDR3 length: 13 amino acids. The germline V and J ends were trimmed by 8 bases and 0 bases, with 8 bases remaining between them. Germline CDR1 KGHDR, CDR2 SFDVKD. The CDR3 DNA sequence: TGTGCCACCAAGGGGGTTAGCACAGATACGCAGTATTTT. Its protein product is CATKGVSTDTQYF.

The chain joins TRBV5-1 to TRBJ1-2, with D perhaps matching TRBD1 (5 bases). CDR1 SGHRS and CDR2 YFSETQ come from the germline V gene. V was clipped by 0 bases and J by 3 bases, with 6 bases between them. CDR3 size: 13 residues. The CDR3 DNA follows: TGCGCCAGCAGCTTGGTGACAGACTATGGCTACACCTTC. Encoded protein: CASSLVTDYGYTF.

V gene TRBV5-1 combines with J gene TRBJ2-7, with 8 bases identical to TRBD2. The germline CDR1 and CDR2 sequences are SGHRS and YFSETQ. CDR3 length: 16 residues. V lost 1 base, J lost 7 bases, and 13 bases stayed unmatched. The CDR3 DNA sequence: TGCGCCAGCAGCTTGCAGTCCGGCGGGGGGCCGGGAGAGCAGTACTTC. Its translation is CASSLQSGGGPGEQYF. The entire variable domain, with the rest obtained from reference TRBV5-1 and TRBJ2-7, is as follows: KAGVTQTPRYLIKTRGQQVTLSCSPISGHRSVSWYQQTPGQGLQFLFEYFSETQRNKGNFPGRFSGRQFSNSRSEMNVSTLELGDSALYLCASSLQSGGGPGEQYFGPGTRLTVT.

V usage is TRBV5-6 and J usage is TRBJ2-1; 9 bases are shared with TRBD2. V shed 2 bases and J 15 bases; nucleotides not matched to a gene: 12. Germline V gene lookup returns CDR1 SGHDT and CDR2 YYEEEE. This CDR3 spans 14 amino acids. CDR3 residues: CASSFVLAGGSWFF. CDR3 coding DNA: TGTGCCAGCAGCTTTGTACTAGCGGGTGGGTCTTGGTTCTTC.

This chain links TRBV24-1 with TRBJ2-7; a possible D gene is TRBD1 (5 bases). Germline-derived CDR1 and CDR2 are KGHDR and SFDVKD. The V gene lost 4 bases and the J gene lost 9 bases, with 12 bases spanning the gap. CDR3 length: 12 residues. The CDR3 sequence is CATSDQAGRQYF. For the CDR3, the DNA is TGTGCCACCAGTGACCAGGCAGGGCGGCAGTACTTC.

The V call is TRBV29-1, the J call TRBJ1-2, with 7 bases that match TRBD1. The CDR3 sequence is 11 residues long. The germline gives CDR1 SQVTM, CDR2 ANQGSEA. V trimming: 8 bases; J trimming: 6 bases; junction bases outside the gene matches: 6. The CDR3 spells CSSRQGDGYTF. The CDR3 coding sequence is TGCAGCTCTCGACAGGGAGATGGCTACACCTTC. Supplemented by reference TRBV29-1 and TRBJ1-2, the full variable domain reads SAVISQKPSRDICQRGTSLTIQCQVDSQVTMMFWYRQQPGQSLTLIATANQGSEATYESGFVIDKFPISRPNLTFSTLTVSNMSPEDSSIYLCSSRQGDGYTFGSGTRLTVV.

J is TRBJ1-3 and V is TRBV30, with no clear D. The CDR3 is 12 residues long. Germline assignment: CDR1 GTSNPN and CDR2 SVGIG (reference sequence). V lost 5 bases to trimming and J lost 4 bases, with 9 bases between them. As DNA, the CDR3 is TGTGCCTGGGAATCTCAGGGAAACACCATATATTTT. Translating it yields CAWESQGNTIYF.